This passage covers 2 T cell receptor beta chains from one sample sequenced in a study of blood T cell repertoires in COVID-19. The data were produced by immunoSEQ multiplex PCR, yet TCRdb's version contains in-frame clones alone and is incomplete. The sample has around 300,000 clones; 80% to 95% are singletons. The sample comprised peripheral blood. The source of these receptors is a woman in her twenties or thirties with COVID-19, enrolled during active disease.

This clone was seen once. V usage is TRBV6-5 and J usage is TRBJ1-2; TRBD1 is a possible D gene (5 bases). V lost 7 bases and J 3 bases, leaving 9 bases between the germline ends. The CDR3 length is 12 residues. CDR1 is MNHEY and CDR2 is SVGAGI in the germline V gene. The CDR3 nucleotides read TGTGCCAGCACCACAGGCGACTATGGCTACACCTTC. Translation: CASTTGDYGYTF.

On this clone itself: Other DNA sequences of this sample code for an identical CDR3. The chain recombines TRBV5-5 with TRBJ1-1; D is undetermined. The CDR3 is 13 residues long. V was cut by 0 bases and J by 1 base, with 4 bases left in between. Germline assignment: CDR1 SGHKS and CDR2 YYEKEE (reference sequence). This CDR3 is CASSLAGNTEAFF. In DNA form, the CDR3 reads TGTGCCAGCAGCTTGGCGGGGAACACTGAAGCTTTCTTT.